This paragraph covers one T cell receptor (beta chain) sequence. Its antigen is not identified. Assay used: immunoSEQ multiplex PCR; TCRdb lists only in-frame clones, some missing. The sample comprises roughly 69,000 clones, about 88% of which are singletons, and nearly 0.4% rests with the top ten. Thawed PBMCs were FACS-sorted into unstimulated CD4+CD25+CD127- regulatory T cells, CD4+CD25- non-regulatory cells, CD4 and CD8 cells. CDR1 and CDR2 from the germline V gene are SGHNT and YYREEE (reference sequence). This CDR3 comprises 16 residues. The ends were cut back, 4 bases at V and 0 bases at J, with 14 bases in the middle. This sample is drawn from a study of Tregs in tolerant kidney transplant recipients. Study overall: Related graft donors supplied nonmyeloablative bone marrow transplants, and mixed chimerism was transient. Study-level findings and limits: Donor-specific Treg expansion exceeded global Treg expansion in tolerant patients, suggesting antigen drive.

This chain links TRBV5-4 with TRBJ2-1; possible D gene TRBD2, 7 bases. This receptor was obtained from a human donor who received a combined kidney and bone marrow transplant. Sequenced here: CD4+ T cells from blood, sampled before the transplant. The CDR3 coding sequence is TGTGCCAGCAGCCACGGGGGGCACAGCTCCTACAATGAGCAGTTCTTC. It encodes CASSHGGHSSYNEQFF.